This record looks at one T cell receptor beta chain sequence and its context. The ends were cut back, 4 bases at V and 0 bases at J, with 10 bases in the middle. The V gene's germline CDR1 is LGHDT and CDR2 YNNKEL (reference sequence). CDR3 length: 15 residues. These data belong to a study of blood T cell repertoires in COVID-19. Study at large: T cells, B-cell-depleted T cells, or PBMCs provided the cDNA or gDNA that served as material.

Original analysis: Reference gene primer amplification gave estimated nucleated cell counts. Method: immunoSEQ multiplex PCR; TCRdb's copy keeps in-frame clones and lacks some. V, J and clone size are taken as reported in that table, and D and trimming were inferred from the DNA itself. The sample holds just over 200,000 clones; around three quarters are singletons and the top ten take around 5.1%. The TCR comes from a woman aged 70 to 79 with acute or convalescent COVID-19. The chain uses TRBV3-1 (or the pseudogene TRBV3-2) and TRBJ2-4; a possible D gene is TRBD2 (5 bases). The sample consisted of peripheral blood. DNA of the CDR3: TGTGCCAGCAGCCCGGGGATCCTAGCCAAAAACATTCAGTACTTC. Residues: CASSPGILAKNIQYF.